This T cell receptor (beta chain) originates from a study of T-cell memory formation after mild COVID-19. TCRdb re-derived calls from the 5' RACE reads in MiXCR, one entry per CDR3 protein. The data contain about 390,000 distinct CDR3 sequences, 20% to 25% of them singletons. This clonotype came up many times. V lost 8 bases and J 4 bases, leaving 4 bases between the germline ends. The CDR3 consists of 10 residues. Per the germline V gene, CDR1 is SGHRS and CDR2 is YFSETQ. This clonotype originated in an adult woman who had mild COVID-19 (a few samples of this study predate the infection). Cell type and time point are not known. Input material: PBMCs or a T cell subset sorted from them (not recorded which). The chain carries TRBV5-1 and TRBJ1-5; D uncertain. The CDR3 loop reads CASTNQPQHF. The CDR3 bases are TGCGCCAGTACGAATCAGCCCCAGCATTTT.